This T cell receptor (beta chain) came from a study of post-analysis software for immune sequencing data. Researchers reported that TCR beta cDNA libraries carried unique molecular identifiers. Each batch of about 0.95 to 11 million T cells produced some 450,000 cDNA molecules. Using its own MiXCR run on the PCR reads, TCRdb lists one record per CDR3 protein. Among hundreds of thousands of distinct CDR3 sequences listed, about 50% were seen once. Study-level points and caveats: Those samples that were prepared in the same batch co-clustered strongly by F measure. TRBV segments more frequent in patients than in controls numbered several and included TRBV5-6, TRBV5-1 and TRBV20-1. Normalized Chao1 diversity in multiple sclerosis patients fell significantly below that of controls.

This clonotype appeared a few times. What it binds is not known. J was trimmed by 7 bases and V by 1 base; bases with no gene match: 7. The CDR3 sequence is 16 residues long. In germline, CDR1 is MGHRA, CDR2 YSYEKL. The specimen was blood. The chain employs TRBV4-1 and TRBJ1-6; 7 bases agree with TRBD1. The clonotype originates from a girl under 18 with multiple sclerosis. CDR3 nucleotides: TGCGCCAGCAGCCAAGGACAGGGTGGCCGGAATTCACCCCTCCACTTT. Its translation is CASSQGQGGRNSPLHF.